The rows below give T cell receptor beta chains drawn from one sample of a study of blood T cell repertoires in COVID-19. The method was immunoSEQ multiplex PCR; TCRdb's version includes in-frame clones alone and lacks a portion of them. The sample consists of 140,000 to 150,000 clones, about nine tenths of them appearing once. Sequencing input: peripheral blood. The receptor source for this set is a human donor in a cohort sampled during active COVID-19. CDR3s include the opening cysteine and the closing phenylalanine or tryptophan. D genes are given only for firm matches. The listing skips clone size in some rows; elsewhere it reads once, few, many or a size class.

v_call,j_call,clone_size,d_call,cdr3_nt,cdr3_aa
TRBV19,TRBJ2-3,.,TRBD1,TGTGCCAGTAGTACCAGACAGGGGTTTACAGATACGCAGTATTTT,CASSTRQGFTDTQYF
TRBV6-5,TRBJ2-7,.,.,TGTGCCAGCAGTGACTCCAGGGGCGAAAGGTACTTC,CASSDSRGERYF
TRBV10-3,TRBJ2-3,.,.,TGTGCCATCAGTCTAGGGGTGTTGGGCACAGATACGCAGTATTTT,CAISLGVLGTDTQYF
TRBV4-2,TRBJ2-3,.,.,TGTGCCAGCAGCCAAACCTATAGCGGCAGCACAGATACGCAGTATTTT,CASSQTYSGSTDTQYF
TRBV5-5,TRBJ2-2,.,.,TGTGCCAGCAGCTTGGTTTCGATCAACACCGGGAAGCTGTTTTTT,CASSLVSINTGKLFF
TRBV6-6,TRBJ1-6,.,TRBD1,TGTGCCAGCAGTTACGACAGGGGTAATTCACCCCTCCACTTT,CASSYDRGNSPLHF
TRBV6-2/TRBV6-3,TRBJ2-1,.,.,TGTGCCAGCAGTTACAGACAGAAACAATACAATGAGCAGTTCTTC,CASSYRQKQYNEQFF
TRBV4-3,TRBJ1-2,.,.,TGCGCCAGCAGCCACTCCAGGACATACACTAACTATGGCTACACCTTC,CASSHSRTYTNYGYTF
TRBV30,TRBJ1-2,.,.,TGTGCCTGGAGTGGGTGGAGGGGTCCACTTATTAACTATGGCTACACCTTC,CAWSGWRGPLINYGYTF
TRBV9,TRBJ2-2,.,.,TGTGCCAGCAGCGTAGGGCCCGGGGGCACCGGGGAGCTGTTTTTT,CASSVGPGGTGELFF
TRBV4-3,TRBJ2-3,.,.,TGCGCCAGCAGCCAACTCCGGGGGACCACAGATACGCAGTATTTT,CASSQLRGTTDTQYF
TRBV29-1,TRBJ2-1,once,TRBD2,TGCAGCGTTGAAATCCGGGACTATAACAATGAGCAGTTCTTC,CSVEIRDYNNEQFF
TRBV7-9,TRBJ1-1,.,.,TGTGCCAGCAGCTGGACAGAGAACACTGAAGCTTTCTTT,CASSWTENTEAFF
TRBV19,TRBJ2-7,.,.,TGTGCCAGTAGTACGGACGGAGGGATCTACGAGCAGTACTTC,CASSTDGGIYEQYF
TRBV27,TRBJ2-3,.,TRBD2,TGTGCCAGCTTACTCAAGCGGGGTTGGACAGATACGCAGTATTTT,CASLLKRGWTDTQYF
TRBV5-1,TRBJ2-7,.,TRBD2,TGCGCCAGCAGCCCGACTAGCGCCTACGAGCAGTACTTC,CASSPTSAYEQYF
TRBV30,TRBJ1-5,.,TRBD1,TGTGCCACGGGACAGGGGGCGAGTCAGCCCCAGCATTTT,CATGQGASQPQHF
TRBV9,TRBJ2-7,few,.,TGTGCCAGCAGCGAAGCCCCGACAGTTAGCTACGAGCAGTACTTC,CASSEAPTVSYEQYF
TRBV6-5,TRBJ2-7,.,TRBD1,TGTGCCAGCAGTTACTCACCGGGACAGTACGAGCAGTACTTC,CASSYSPGQYEQYF
TRBV30,TRBJ2-5,.,.,TGTGCCTGGAGTGTACTCTCCGGGGAGACCCAGTACTTC,CAWSVLSGETQYF
TRBV30,TRBJ1-1,.,TRBD1,TGTGCCTGGAGTTTTCCCCAGTCGGGCAGGGGGCTCGGGAACACTGAAGCTTTCTTT,CAWSFPQSGRGLGNTEAFF
TRBV7-9,TRBJ2-5,.,TRBD1,TGTGCCAGCAGCTTACTTGGAGACAGGGCCGAGACCCAGTACTTC,CASSLLGDRAETQYF
TRBV11-2,TRBJ2-7,.,TRBD1,TGTGCCAGCAGACGAACAGTCTCGGGGACAGGGGACAACGAGCAGTACTTC,CASRRTVSGTGDNEQYF
TRBV19,TRBJ2-2,.,.,TGTGCCAGTAGTCCTACTGGGAACACCGGGGAGCTGTTTTTT,CASSPTGNTGELFF
TRBV18,TRBJ2-1,.,.,TGTGCCAGCTCACCAACGGGATCTGGGGACAATGAGCAGTTCTTC,CASSPTGSGDNEQFF
TRBV7-9,TRBJ2-1,.,TRBD2,TGTGCCAGCAGCCGCGGACTAGCGGGAGGTTCTGAGCAGTTCTTC,CASSRGLAGGSEQFF
TRBV19,TRBJ2-6,once,.,TGTGCCAGTAGTATCGTAAACAGGGTAGCCGGGGCCAACGTCCTGACTTTC,CASSIVNRVAGANVLTF
TRBV5-4,TRBJ2-5,.,TRBD1,TGTGCCAGCAGCAGACCCGGGACAGGAGTTCAGGAGACCCAGTACTTC,CASSRPGTGVQETQYF
TRBV27,TRBJ2-5,.,TRBD1,TGTGCCAGCAGTTTAGGAGGCAGGGGGCGTCAAGAGACCCAGTACTTC,CASSLGGRGRQETQYF
TRBV7-9,TRBJ1-4,.,.,TGTGCCAGCAGCTTACCCCGAACTGATACAACTAATGAAAAACTGTTTTTT,CASSLPRTDTTNEKLFF
TRBV6-5,TRBJ2-1,.,TRBD1,TGTGCCAGCAGTCTGACAGGGGGGGTCAATGAGCAGTTCTTC,CASSLTGGVNEQFF
TRBV11-1,TRBJ2-1,once,.,TGTGCCAGCGCCTTCAGTGGGCAGGGGTTATATGAGCAGTTCTTC,CASAFSGQGLYEQFF